The clone carrying this T cell receptor (beta chain) came up a few times. The ends were cut back, 0 bases at V and 0 bases at J, with 17 bases in the middle. The germline V gene encodes CDR1 SQVTM and CDR2 ANQGSEA. The CDR3 consists of 17 residues. Those who participated ranged in age from roughly 18 to 90 years and resided in approximately 26 US areas. Recovered Cohort 3 donors showed two negative PCRs, clearance, or symptom resolution. This sample was taken from a study of blood T cell repertoires in COVID-19. As originally analysed: Amplifying reference gene primers gave estimates of nucleated cell counts. Sequenced by immunoSEQ multiplex PCR; TCRdb stores in-frame clones only, minus some. Clone size and the V and J calls come from that table; the DNA yielded D and trimming. The table includes roughly 200,000 clones, approximately 80% detected once.

The V call is TRBV29-1, the J call TRBJ1-1; a weak D match, TRBD1 (5 bases). The sample consisted of PBMCs or T cells enriched from blood (not recorded which). The receptor comes from a man in his forties or fifties who had recovered from COVID-19. The CDR3 region is CSVEDINLYRMNTEAFF. The CDR3 DNA reads as TGCAGCGTTGAAGATATAAATTTGTACAGGATGAACACTGAAGCTTTCTTT.